These 27 T cell receptor beta chains share one sample of origin, sequenced in a study of blood T cell repertoires in COVID-19. Method: immunoSEQ multiplex PCR; TCRdb's copy keeps in-frame clones and lacks some. The sample carries 120,000 or so clones, approximately 82% recorded once. The sequenced material came from peripheral blood. These receptors came from a man of 80 years or more with active or convalescent COVID-19.

This chain links TRBV28 with TRBJ1-1; 7 nucleotides align to TRBD1. The V gene's germline CDR1 is MDHEN and CDR2 SYDVKM. V was pared by 7 bases and J by 3 bases, with 8 bases of the junction left unmatched. This CDR3 contains 14 residues. In DNA, the CDR3 is TGTGCCAGCAAAATCGACAGGGACCACACTGAAGCTTTCTTT. This sequence encodes CASKIDRDHTEAFF.

The chain is built from TRBV7-9 and TRBJ2-3; 9 bases align to TRBD1. With 5 bases clipped from V and 1 base from J, the junction kept 13 bases outside the gene matches. CDR3 size: 18 residues. Per germline, CDR1 SEHNR and CDR2 FQNEAQ (reference sequence). The CDR3 here is CASSTAQGQGWGTDTQYF. The CDR3 nucleotides are TGTGCCAGCAGCACAGCGCAAGGACAGGGGTGGGGCACAGATACGCAGTATTTT.

This rearrangement joins TRBV19 to TRBJ1-2; D possibly corresponds to TRBD1 (5 bases). The ends were cut back, 3 bases at V and 4 bases at J, with 15 bases in the middle. The length of the CDR3 is 15 residues. Germline assignment: CDR1 LNHDA and CDR2 SQIVND (reference sequence). Here the CDR3 DNA reads TGTGCCAGTAGTATGGACGGCGGGGGGAGCTATGGCTACACCTTC. Protein product: CASSMDGGGSYGYTF.

The chain links TRBV2 to TRBJ2-2; the D is unclear. The CDR3 length is 13 residues. The germline V gene has CDR1 SNHLY and CDR2 FYNNEI. V gave up 4 bases and J gave up 7 bases, with 10 bases separating them. The CDR3 bases are TGTGCCAGCAGTGTTTACATAATCGGGGAGCTGTTTTTT. Protein sequence: CASSVYIIGELFF.

V is TRBV5-1 and J is TRBJ2-7, with a tentative D call TRBD2 (5 bases). The germline gives CDR1 SGHRS, CDR2 YFSETQ. The V end was cut by 0 bases, the J end by 2 bases, with 12 bases between. The CDR3 contains 15 residues. The CDR3 loop is CASSLGQGGAYEQYF. DNA of the CDR3: TGCGCCAGCAGCTTGGGACAAGGAGGAGCCTACGAGCAGTACTTC.

V and J are TRBV25-1 and TRBJ1-4, with D perhaps matching TRBD1 (5 bases). V was clipped by 5 bases and J by 4 bases, with 17 bases between them. Per germline, CDR1 MGHDK and CDR2 SYGVNS. CDR3 length: 16 residues. The CDR3 nucleotides read TGTGCCAGCAGTTCCCTACTCAGGGTGGGTAATGAAAAACTGTTTTTT. Amino acids: CASSSLLRVGNEKLFF.

The J gene is TRBJ2-2, the V gene TRBV15; D may be TRBD2 (7 bases). Per germline, CDR1 LNHNV and CDR2 YYDKDF (reference sequence). The CDR3 runs 15 residues. V gave up 3 bases and J gave up 3 bases, with 11 bases separating them. The CDR3 sequence is CATSRGGLDTGELFF. Here the CDR3 DNA reads TGTGCCACCAGCAGGGGGGGGCTGGACACCGGGGAGCTGTTTTTT.

The gene calls are TRBV30 and TRBJ1-2; no clear D. CDR3 size: 13 residues. Germline lookup yields CDR1 GTSNPN and CDR2 SVGIG (reference sequence). V lost 2 bases and J 1 base, leaving 8 bases between the germline ends. The CDR3 reads CAWSPGFNYGYTF. CDR3 nucleotides: TGTGCCTGGAGTCCAGGTTTTAACTATGGCTACACCTTC.

The V gene is TRBV6-1, the J gene TRBJ1-2; no definite D call. From germline, CDR1 is MNHNS and CDR2 SASEGT. V was cut by 1 base and J by 4 bases, with 10 bases left in between. CDR3 length: 14 amino acids. The CDR3 spells CASSEVSGGYGYTF. For the CDR3, the DNA is TGTGCCAGCAGTGAAGTTTCGGGTGGCTATGGCTACACCTTC.

The sample holds a few counts of this clone. The chain links TRBV7-2 to TRBJ2-7; the match to TRBD2 covers 8 bases. After removal of 1 base from V and 0 bases from J, the junction contained 2 bases not matched to a gene. Germline lookup yields CDR1 SGHTA and CDR2 FQGNSA. The CDR3 sequence is 15 residues long. The CDR3 DNA follows: TGTGCCAGCAGCTTAGTGGCGGGGGGCTCCTACGAGCAGTACTTC. Encoded protein: CASSLVAGGSYEQYF. The whole variable domain, remainder taken from reference TRBV7-2 and TRBJ2-7, is GAGVSQSPSNKVTEKGKDVELRCDPISGHTALYWYRQSLGQGLEFLIYFQGNSAPDKSGLPSDRFSAERTGGSVSTLTIQRTQQEDSAVYLCASSLVAGGSYEQYFGPGTRLTVT.

This clone was seen once. The chain combines TRBV7-9 with TRBJ1-6; 7 bases are a match to TRBD1. CDR1 SEHNR and CDR2 FQNEAQ come from the germline V gene (reference sequence). J gave up 8 bases and V 3 bases, and 4 bases lay outside the gene matches. The length of the CDR3 is 14 residues. The CDR3 here is CASSFITGDSPLHF. CDR3 bases: TGTGCCAGCAGCTTTATTACAGGGGATTCACCCCTCCACTTT.

This clone was counted only a few times. This sequence joins TRBV2 and TRBJ1-3; unclear D gene. Germline V gene sequence: CDR1 SNHLY, CDR2 FYNNEI. Trimming stripped 8 bases from V and 3 bases from J, with 5 bases between. The CDR3 has 11 amino acids. The CDR3 here is CASHGGNTIYF. The CDR3, as DNA: TGTGCCAGCCACGGTGGAAACACCATATATTTT.

In its sample, this clone was seen a few times. This CDR3 is CASSHRYLRTGTSTDTQYF. In nucleotides, the CDR3 is TGCGCCAGCAGCCACCGCTATCTTAGGACAGGGACTAGCACAGATACGCAGTATTTT. The chain has TRBV4-1 and TRBJ2-3; 8 bases match TRBD1. The CDR3 is made up of 19 amino acids. With V trimmed by 3 bases and J by 0 bases, 14 bases remained unmatched. CDR1 is MGHRA and CDR2 is YSYEKL in the germline V gene.

The rearrangement uses TRBV5-8 and TRBJ1-1, with a weak D call TRBD1 (6 bases). V was pared by 5 bases and J by 5 bases, with 13 bases between. Germline V gene data show CDR1 as SGHTS and CDR2 as YDEGEE. This CDR3 has 13 residues. The CDR3 sequence is CASRPTGRTEAFF. The CDR3 DNA reads as TGTGCCAGCAGACCCACAGGGAGAACTGAAGCTTTCTTT.

The CDR3 here is CASSEAWRSRNTEAFF. The CDR3 nucleotides read TGTGCCAGCAGTGAAGCGTGGAGGTCCCGGAACACTGAAGCTTTCTTT. J is TRBJ1-1 and V is TRBV6-1; D is ambiguous. The CDR3 consists of 16 residues. CDR1 and CDR2 (germline): MNHNS, SASEGT. V was clipped by 0 bases and J by 1 base, with 12 bases between them.

This chain connects TRBV7-2 to TRBJ2-7; a weak D match, TRBD2 (5 bases). The V gene's germline CDR1 is SGHTA and CDR2 FQGNSA. There are 15 residues in the CDR3. The V end lost 5 bases, the J end lost 4 bases, and 18 bases lay between the germline ends. CDR3 region: CASSPGGAARYEQYF. CDR3 nucleotide sequence: TGTGCCAGCAGCCCAGGAGGAGCAGCGCGGTACGAGCAGTACTTC.

The J gene is TRBJ2-7, the V gene TRBV27; D might be TRBD1 (7 bases). The CDR3 consists of 14 residues. Per germline, CDR1 MNHEY and CDR2 SMNVEV (reference sequence). Trimming removed 6 bases from V and 6 bases from J, with 18 bases in between. The CDR3 DNA follows: TGTGCCAGCAGAGGGGGGACAGTCCCGGGCGAGCAGTACTTC. This encodes CASRGGTVPGEQYF.

This rearrangement joins TRBV7-8 to TRBJ1-4; 7 positions agree with TRBD1. With V trimmed by 11 bases and J by 3 bases, 12 bases remained unmatched. In germline, CDR1 is SGHVS, CDR2 FQNEAQ. This CDR3 contains 15 residues. The CDR3 region has the DNA TGTGCCGGGGCCGCCTCCGGGACAGCTAATGAAAAACTGTTTTTT. It translates to CAGAASGTANEKLFF.

The chain employs TRBV2 and TRBJ1-1; 9 bases align to TRBD1. V was clipped by 5 bases and J by 5 bases; unmatched bases: 6. Germline V CDR1 and CDR2: SNHLY, FYNNEI. CDR3 length: 14 amino acids. The CDR3 protein is CASSTDRGGTEAFF. The CDR3 DNA follows: TGTGCCAGCAGTACAGACAGGGGGGGGACTGAAGCTTTCTTT.

The chain uses TRBV5-4 and TRBJ2-2, with TRBD1 identical over 9 bases. The CDR3 sequence is 16 residues long. Germline lookup yields CDR1 SGHNT and CDR2 YYREEE (reference sequence). V lost 0 bases to trimming and J lost 4 bases; unmatched junction nucleotides: 4. Written as DNA, the CDR3 is TGTGCCAGCAGCTTGGCCGGGACAGGGTCCACCGGGGAGCTGTTTTTT. This translates into CASSLAGTGSTGELFF.

This chain joins TRBV6-5 and TRBJ2-3; 9 bases are a match to TRBD1. The junction had 1 base not matched to a gene; V was cut back by 2 bases and J by 1 base. Germline CDR1 is MNHEY and CDR2 is SVGAGI. There are 15 residues in the CDR3. CDR3 loop: CASSYRTGGTDTQYF. The CDR3 DNA reads as TGTGCCAGCAGTTACCGGACAGGGGGCACAGATACGCAGTATTTT.

The gene calls are TRBV6-5 and TRBJ2-5; 8 bases agree with TRBD2. CDR3 length: 14 residues. CDR1 and CDR2 (germline): MNHEY, SVGAGI. Trimming took 2 bases from V and 4 from J; bases not matched to a gene: 3. The CDR3 loop is CASSYGRGGETQYF. CDR3 bases: TGTGCCAGCAGTTACGGTCGGGGGGGAGAGACCCAGTACTTC.

This chain uses TRBV28 with TRBJ1-6; no firm D call. The length of the CDR3 is 15 residues. Looked up from germline, CDR1 is MDHEN and CDR2 is SYDVKM. Trimming removed 6 bases from V and 2 bases from J, with 11 bases in between. CDR3 residues: CASSSGSAYNSPLHF. The CDR3 region has the DNA TGTGCCAGCAGCTCCGGGTCAGCCTATAATTCACCCCTCCACTTT.

The chain joins TRBV10-3 to TRBJ1-1; 9 bases are a match to TRBD1. The germline V gene has CDR1 ENHRY and CDR2 SYGVKD. CDR3 length equals 14 residues. V dropped 6 bases and J dropped 3; count of bases not matched to a gene: 5. The CDR3 reads CAIRGQGRDTEAFF. The CDR3 DNA sequence: TGTGCCATCAGGGGACAGGGTCGGGACACTGAAGCTTTCTTT.

As to this clone: This same CDR3 is encoded by further DNA sequences in the sample. V gene TRBV6-1 combines with J gene TRBJ1-5; D gene ambiguous. Trimming pared 1 base from V and 0 bases from J, leaving 7 bases between. The CDR3 is 15 amino acids. In germline, CDR1 is MNHNS, CDR2 SASEGT. The CDR3 DNA is TGTGCCAGCAGTGAAGGGAGCTATAGCAATCAGCCCCAGCATTTT. Its translation is CASSEGSYSNQPQHF.

The chain has TRBV28 and TRBJ2-7, with TRBD2 as a possible D gene (6 bases). The V end was cut by 5 bases, the J end by 2 bases, with 10 bases between. There are 13 residues in the CDR3. Germline V gives CDR1 MDHEN, CDR2 SYDVKM. In DNA, the CDR3 is TGTGCCAGCAGTGGTGGAGGGACCTACGAGCAGTACTTC. It is translated as CASSGGGTYEQYF.

This rearrangement joins TRBV28 to TRBJ1-6; the match to TRBD1 covers 9 bases. Germline V CDR1 and CDR2: MDHEN, SYDVKM. J was trimmed by 9 bases and V by 5 bases; bases with no gene match: 8. The CDR3 is 15 residues long. The CDR3 sequence is CASSPRGTGFSPLHF. CDR3 sequence (DNA): TGTGCCAGCAGTCCGCGGGGGACAGGGTTTTCACCCCTCCACTTT.